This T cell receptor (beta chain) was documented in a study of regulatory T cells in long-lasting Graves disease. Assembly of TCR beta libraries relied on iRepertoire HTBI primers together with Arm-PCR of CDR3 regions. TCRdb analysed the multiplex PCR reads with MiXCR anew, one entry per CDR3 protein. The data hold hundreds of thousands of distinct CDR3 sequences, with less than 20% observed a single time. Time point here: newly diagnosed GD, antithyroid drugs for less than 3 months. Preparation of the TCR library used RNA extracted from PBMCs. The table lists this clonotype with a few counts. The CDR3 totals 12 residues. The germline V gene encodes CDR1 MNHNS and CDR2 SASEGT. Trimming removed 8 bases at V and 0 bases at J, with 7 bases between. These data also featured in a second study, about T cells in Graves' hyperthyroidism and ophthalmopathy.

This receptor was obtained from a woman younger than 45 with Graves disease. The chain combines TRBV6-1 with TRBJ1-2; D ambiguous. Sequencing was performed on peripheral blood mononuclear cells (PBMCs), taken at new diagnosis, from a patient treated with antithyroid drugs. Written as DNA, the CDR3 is TGTGCCAGCGGACCAGCTAACTATGGCTACACCTTC. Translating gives CASGPANYGYTF.